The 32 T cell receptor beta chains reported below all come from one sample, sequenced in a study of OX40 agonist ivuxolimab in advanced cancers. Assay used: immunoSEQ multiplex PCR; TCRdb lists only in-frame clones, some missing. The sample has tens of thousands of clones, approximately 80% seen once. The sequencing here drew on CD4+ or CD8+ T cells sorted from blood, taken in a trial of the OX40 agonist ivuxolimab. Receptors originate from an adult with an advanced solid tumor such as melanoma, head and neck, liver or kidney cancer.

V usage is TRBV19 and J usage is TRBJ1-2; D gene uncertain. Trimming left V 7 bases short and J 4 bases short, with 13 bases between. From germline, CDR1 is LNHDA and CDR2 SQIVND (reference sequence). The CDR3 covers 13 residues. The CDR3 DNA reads TGTGCCAGTACCCAATTCGGGCCCTATGGCTACACCTTC. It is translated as CASTQFGPYGYTF. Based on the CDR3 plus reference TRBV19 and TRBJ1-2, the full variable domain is DGGITQSPKYLFRKEGQNVTLSCEQNLNHDAMYWYRQDPGQGLRLIYYSQIVNDFQKGDIAEGYSVSREKKESFPLTVTSAQKNPTAFYLCASTQFGPYGYTFGSGTRLTVV.

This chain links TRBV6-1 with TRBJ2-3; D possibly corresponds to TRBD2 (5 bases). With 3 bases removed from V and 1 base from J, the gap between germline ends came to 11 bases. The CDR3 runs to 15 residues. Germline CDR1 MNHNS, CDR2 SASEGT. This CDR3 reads CASSDVGKGTDTQYF. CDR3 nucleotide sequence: TGTGCCAGCAGTGACGTCGGGAAGGGCACAGATACGCAGTATTTT.

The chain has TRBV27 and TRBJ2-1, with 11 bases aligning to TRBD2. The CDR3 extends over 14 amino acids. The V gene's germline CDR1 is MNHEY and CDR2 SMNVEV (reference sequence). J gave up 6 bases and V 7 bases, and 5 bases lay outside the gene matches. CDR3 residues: CASTSGRKGNEQFF. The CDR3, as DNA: TGTGCCAGCACTAGCGGGAGGAAGGGCAATGAGCAGTTCTTC.

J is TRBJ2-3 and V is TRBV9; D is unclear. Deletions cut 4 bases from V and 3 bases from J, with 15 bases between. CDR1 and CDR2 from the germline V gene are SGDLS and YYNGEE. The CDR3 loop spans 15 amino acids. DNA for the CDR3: TGTGCCAGCAGCACCCGGGCGGCCCGGACAGATACGCAGTATTTT. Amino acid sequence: CASSTRAARTDTQYF.

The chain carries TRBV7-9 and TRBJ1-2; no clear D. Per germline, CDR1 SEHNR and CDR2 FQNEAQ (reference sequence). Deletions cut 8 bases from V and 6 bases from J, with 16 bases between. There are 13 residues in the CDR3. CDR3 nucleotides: TGTGCCAGCCGCCGCGAGACGGTGGATGGCTACACCTTC. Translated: CASRRETVDGYTF.

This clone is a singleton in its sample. The CDR3 spells CASSVGADVGSYGYTF. The CDR3 DNA follows: TGTGCCAGCAGCGTAGGAGCTGACGTCGGGAGCTATGGCTACACCTTC. The rearrangement links TRBV9 to TRBJ1-2; no clear D. CDR1 and CDR2 (germline): SGDLS, YYNGEE. The CDR3 consists of 16 residues. V was shortened by 0 bases and J by 4 bases, with 16 bases between the two germline ends.

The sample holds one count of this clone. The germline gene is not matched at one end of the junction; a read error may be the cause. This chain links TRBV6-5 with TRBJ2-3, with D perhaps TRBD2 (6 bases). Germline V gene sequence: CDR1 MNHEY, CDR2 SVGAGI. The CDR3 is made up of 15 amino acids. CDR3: CAGRDGLTGTDTQYF. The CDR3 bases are TGTGCCGGCAGGGACGGACTAACGGGCACAGATACGCAGTATTTT.

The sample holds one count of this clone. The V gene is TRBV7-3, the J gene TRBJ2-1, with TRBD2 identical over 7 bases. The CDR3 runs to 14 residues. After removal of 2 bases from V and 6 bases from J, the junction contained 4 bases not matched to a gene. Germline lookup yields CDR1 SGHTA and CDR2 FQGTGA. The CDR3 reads CASSLGGRVNEQFF. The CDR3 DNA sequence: TGTGCCAGCAGCTTAGGCGGGAGAGTCAATGAGCAGTTCTTC.

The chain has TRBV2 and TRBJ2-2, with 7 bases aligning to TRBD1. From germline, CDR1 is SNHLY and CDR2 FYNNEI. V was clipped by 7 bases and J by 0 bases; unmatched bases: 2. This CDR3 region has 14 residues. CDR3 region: CASTGTANTGELFF. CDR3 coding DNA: TGTGCCAGCACAGGGACAGCGAACACCGGGGAGCTGTTTTTT.

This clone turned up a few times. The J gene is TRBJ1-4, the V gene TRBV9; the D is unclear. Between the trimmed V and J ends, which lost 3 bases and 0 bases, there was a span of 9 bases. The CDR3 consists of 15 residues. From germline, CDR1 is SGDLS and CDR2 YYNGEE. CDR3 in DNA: TGTGCCAGCAGCGCCTCAGCTGCAACTAATGAAAAACTGTTTTTT. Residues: CASSASAATNEKLFF. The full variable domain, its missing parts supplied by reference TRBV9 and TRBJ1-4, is DSGVTQTPKHLITATGQRVTLRCSPRSGDLSVYWYQQSLDQGLQFLIQYYNGEERAKGNILERFSAQQFPDLHSELNLSSLELGDSALYFCASSASAATNEKLFFGSGTQLSVL.

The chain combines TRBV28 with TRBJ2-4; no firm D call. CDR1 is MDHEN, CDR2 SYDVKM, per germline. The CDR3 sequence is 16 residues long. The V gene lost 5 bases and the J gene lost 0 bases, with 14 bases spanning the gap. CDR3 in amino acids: CASSPPTRLAKNIQYF. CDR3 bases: TGTGCCAGCAGTCCCCCGACACGTCTAGCCAAAAACATTCAGTACTTC.

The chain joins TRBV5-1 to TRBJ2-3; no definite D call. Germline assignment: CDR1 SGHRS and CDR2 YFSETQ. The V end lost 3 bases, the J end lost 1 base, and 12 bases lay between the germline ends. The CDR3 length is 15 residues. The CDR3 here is CASSSEPLGTDTQYF. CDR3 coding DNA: TGCGCCAGCAGCTCCGAACCTTTAGGCACAGATACGCAGTATTTT.

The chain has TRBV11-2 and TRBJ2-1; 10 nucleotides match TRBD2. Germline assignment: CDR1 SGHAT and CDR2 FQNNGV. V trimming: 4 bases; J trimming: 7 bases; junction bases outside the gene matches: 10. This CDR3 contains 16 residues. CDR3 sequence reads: CASSSLSGRAGNEQFF. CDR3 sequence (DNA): TGTGCCAGCAGCTCCCTAAGCGGGAGGGCCGGGAATGAGCAGTTCTTC.

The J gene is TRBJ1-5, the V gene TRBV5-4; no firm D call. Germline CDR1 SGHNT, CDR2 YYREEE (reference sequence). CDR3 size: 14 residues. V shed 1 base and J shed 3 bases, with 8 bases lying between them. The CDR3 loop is CASSLLGTNQPQHF. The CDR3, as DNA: TGTGCCAGCAGCTTGCTCGGCACCAATCAGCCCCAGCATTTT.

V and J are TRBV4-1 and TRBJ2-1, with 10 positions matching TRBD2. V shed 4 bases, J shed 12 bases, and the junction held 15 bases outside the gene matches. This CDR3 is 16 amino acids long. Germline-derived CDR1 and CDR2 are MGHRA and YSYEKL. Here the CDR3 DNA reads TGCGCCAGCAGCCTAGGCGGGACTAGCGCCCTAATAGGGCAGTTCTTC. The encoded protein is CASSLGGTSALIGQFF.

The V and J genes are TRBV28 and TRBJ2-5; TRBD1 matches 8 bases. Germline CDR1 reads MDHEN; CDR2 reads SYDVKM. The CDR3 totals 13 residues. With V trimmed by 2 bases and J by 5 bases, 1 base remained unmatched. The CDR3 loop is CASSLGDRETQYF. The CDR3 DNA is TGTGCCAGCAGTTTAGGGGACAGGGAGACCCAGTACTTC.

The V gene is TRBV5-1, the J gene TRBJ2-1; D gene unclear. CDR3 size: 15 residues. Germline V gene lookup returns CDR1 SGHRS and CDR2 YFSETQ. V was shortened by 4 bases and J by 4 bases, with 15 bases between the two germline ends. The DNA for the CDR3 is TGCGCCAGCAGCCCTCCCTTCGACGGTTACAATGAGCAGTTCTTC. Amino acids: CASSPPFDGYNEQFF. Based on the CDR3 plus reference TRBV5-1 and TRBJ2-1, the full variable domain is KAGVTQTPRYLIKTRGQQVTLSCSPISGHRSVSWYQQTPGQGLQFLFEYFSETQRNKGNFPGRFSGRQFSNSRSEMNVSTLELGDSALYLCASSPPFDGYNEQFFGPGTRLTVL.

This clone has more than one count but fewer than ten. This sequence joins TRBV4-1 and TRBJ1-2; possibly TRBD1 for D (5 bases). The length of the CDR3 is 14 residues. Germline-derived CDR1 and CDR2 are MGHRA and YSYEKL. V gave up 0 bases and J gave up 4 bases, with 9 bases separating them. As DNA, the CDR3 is TGCGCCAGCAGCCAAGACGGGACTCCCTATGGCTACACCTTC. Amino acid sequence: CASSQDGTPYGYTF.

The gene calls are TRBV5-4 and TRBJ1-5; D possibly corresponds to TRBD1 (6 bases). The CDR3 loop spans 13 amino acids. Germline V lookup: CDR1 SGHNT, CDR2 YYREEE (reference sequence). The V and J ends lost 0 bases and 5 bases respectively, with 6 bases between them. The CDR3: CASSLDRDQPQHF. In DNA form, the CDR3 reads TGTGCCAGCAGCTTGGACAGGGATCAGCCCCAGCATTTT.

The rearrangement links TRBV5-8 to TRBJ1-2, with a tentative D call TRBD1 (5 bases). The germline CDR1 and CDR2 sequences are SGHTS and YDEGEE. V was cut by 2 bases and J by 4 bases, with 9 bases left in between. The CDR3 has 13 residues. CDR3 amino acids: CASSFSGGYGYTF. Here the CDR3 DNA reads TGTGCCAGCAGCTTTTCGGGGGGCTATGGCTACACCTTC.

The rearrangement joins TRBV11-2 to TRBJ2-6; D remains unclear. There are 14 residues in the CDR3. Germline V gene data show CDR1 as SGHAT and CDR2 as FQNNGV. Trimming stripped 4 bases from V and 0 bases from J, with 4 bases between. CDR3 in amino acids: CASSYSSGANVLTF. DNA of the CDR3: TGTGCCAGCAGCTACAGCTCTGGGGCCAACGTCCTGACTTTC.

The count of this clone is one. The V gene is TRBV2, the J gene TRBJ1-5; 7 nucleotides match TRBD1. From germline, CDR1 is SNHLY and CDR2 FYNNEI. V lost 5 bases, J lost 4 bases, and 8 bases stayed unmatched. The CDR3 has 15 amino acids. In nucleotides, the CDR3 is TGTGCCAGCAGTACACAGGGGCAAAGTAATCAGCCCCAGCATTTT. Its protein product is CASSTQGQSNQPQHF.

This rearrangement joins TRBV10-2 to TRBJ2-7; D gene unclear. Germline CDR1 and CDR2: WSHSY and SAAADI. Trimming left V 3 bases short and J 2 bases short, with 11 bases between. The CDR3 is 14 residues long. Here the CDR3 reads CASSDARWAYEQYF. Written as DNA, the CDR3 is TGCGCCAGCAGTGACGCTAGATGGGCCTACGAGCAGTACTTC.

The CDR3 DNA reads as TGCGCCAGCAACGGTGGGACAGTTGGGGAGACCCAGTACTTC. It yields the protein CASNGGTVGETQYF. This rearrangement joins TRBV5-1 to TRBJ2-5; 7 nucleotides match TRBD1. This CDR3 contains 14 residues. The ends lost 6 bases at V and 5 bases at J; junction bases unmatched: 10. Germline assignment: CDR1 SGHRS and CDR2 YFSETQ.

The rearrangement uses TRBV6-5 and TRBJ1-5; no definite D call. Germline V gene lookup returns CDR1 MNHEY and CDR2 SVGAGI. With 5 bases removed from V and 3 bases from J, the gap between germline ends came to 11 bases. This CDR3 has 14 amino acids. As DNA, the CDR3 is TGTGCCAGCAGTCGATCCGCGCCCAATCAGCCCCAGCATTTT. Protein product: CASSRSAPNQPQHF.

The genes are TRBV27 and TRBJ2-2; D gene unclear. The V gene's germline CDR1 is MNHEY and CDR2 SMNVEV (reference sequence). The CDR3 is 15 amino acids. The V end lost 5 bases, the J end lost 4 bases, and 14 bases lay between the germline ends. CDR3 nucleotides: TGTGCCAGCAGTATTTACCACGATCCCACCGGGGAGCTGTTTTTT. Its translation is CASSIYHDPTGELFF.

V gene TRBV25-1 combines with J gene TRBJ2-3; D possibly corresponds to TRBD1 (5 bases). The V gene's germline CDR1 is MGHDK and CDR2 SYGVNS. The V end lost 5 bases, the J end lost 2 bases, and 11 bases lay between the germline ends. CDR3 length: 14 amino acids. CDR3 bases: TGTGCCAGCAGTAAGACAGAAGCCACAGATACGCAGTATTTT. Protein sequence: CASSKTEATDTQYF.

CDR3 residues: CASTGGTSNQPQHF. In nucleotides, the CDR3 is TGTGCCAGCACCGGCGGGACAAGCAATCAGCCCCAGCATTTT. V is TRBV6-1 and J is TRBJ1-5, with D perhaps matching TRBD1 (6 bases). The CDR3 consists of 14 residues. Germline CDR1 MNHNS, CDR2 SASEGT. The germline V and J ends were trimmed by 7 bases and 1 base, with 11 bases remaining between them.

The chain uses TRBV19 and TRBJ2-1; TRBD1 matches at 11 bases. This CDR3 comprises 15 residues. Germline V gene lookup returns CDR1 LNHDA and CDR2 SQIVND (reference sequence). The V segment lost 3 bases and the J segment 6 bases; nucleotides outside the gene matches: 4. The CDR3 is CASSIKGQGGNEQFF. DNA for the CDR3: TGTGCCAGTAGTATTAAGGGACAGGGGGGCAATGAGCAGTTCTTC. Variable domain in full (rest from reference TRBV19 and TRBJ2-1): DGGITQSPKYLFRKEGQNVTLSCEQNLNHDAMYWYRQDPGQGLRLIYYSQIVNDFQKGDIAEGYSVSREKKESFPLTVTSAQKNPTAFYLCASSIKGQGGNEQFFGPGTRLTVL.

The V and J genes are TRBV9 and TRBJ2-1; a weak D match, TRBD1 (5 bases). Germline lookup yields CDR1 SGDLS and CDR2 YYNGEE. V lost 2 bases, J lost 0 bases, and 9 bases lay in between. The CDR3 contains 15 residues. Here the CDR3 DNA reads TGTGCCAGCAGCGTGTTAGGGGACTCCTACAATGAGCAGTTCTTC. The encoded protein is CASSVLGDSYNEQFF.

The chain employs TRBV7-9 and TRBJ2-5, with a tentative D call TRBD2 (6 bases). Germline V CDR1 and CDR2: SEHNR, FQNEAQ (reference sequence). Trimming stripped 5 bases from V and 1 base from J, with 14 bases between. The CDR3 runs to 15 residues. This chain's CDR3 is CASSPGWRAQETQYF. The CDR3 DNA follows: TGTGCCAGCAGCCCTGGTTGGAGGGCCCAAGAGACCCAGTACTTC.

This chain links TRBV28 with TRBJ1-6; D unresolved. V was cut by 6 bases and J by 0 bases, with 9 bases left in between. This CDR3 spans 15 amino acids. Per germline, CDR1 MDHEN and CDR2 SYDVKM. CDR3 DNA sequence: TGTGCCAGCAGGGGAGAGAGCTCCTATAATTCACCCCTCCACTTT. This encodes CASRGESSYNSPLHF. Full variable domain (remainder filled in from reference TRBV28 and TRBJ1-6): DVKVTQSSRYLVKRTGEKVFLECVQDMDHENMFWYRQDPGLGLRLIYFSYDVKMKEKGDIPEGYSVSREKKERFSLILESASTNQTSMYLCASRGESSYNSPLHFGNGTRLTVT.